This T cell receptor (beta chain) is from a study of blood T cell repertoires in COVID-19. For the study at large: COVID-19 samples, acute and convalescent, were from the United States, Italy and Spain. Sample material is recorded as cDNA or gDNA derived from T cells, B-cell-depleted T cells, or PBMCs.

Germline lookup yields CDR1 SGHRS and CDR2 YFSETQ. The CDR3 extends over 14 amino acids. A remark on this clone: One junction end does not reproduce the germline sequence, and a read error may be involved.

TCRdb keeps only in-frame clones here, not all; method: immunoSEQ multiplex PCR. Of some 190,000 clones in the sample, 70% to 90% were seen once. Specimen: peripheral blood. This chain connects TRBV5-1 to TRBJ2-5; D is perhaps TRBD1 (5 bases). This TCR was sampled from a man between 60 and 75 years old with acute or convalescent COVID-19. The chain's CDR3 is CASRLGQGRETQYF. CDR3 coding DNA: TGCGCCAGCAGGTTGGGGCAGGGTAGAGAGACCCAGTACTTC.